This T cell receptor beta chain was recorded in a study of neurological immune-mediated disorders. Study-level points and caveats: HTLV-1-associated myelopathy had the most TCR clonal expansion, while multiple sclerosis had the least, a level that fell below healthy controls.

The unsorted libraries were prepared from 2 million PBMCs (stored at -80 C). Synthesis of cDNA was carried out by template-switch 5'RACE. The reaction used 10-nucleotide random UMIs. TCRdb re-called the 5' RACE reads with MiXCR, one entry per CDR3 protein. Of some 66,000 distinct CDR3 sequences in the sample, less than 5.5% were seen once. This clonotype was picked up many times. The antigen is undetermined. This CDR3 is 15 amino acids long. The trim removed 3 bases at V and 7 bases at J, leaving 11 bases unmatched. CDR1 is SQVTM and CDR2 is ANQGSEA in the germline V gene. This clonotype was sampled from a man aged 25 to 40 with multiple sclerosis. Input material: PBMCs. The V gene is TRBV29-1, the J gene TRBJ1-2; TRBD1 aligns across 10 bases. In nucleotides, the CDR3 is TGCAGCGTTGACCCCGGGACAGGGGAGTATGGTGGCTACACCTTC. Encoded protein: CSVDPGTGEYGGYTF.